Presented here are 31 T cell receptor beta chains from one specimen sequenced in a study of shared clonotypes between healthy human individuals. This table comes from immunoSEQ multiplex PCR, and its TCRdb copy is limited to in-frame clones, with some not included. The data show about 2.1 million clones, roughly 93% seen once. Naive CD8 isolation took CD45RO-negative cells positively selected for CCR7 and excluded terminally differentiated effector memory CD45RA+ cells. The sequenced sample consisted of naive CD8+ T cells from PBMCs. These receptors were collected from a man younger than 30 in good health. Some clones in this sample may be carry-over from other donors' samples.

The V and J genes are TRBV2 and TRBJ2-2; no clear D. Between the trimmed V and J ends, which lost 4 bases and 4 bases, there was a span of 16 bases. Germline V gives CDR1 SNHLY, CDR2 FYNNEI. This CDR3 contains 16 residues. In DNA, the CDR3 is TGTGCCAGCAGTGTAAAGGGATCGATGTCCACCGGGGAGCTGTTTTTT. Its protein product is CASSVKGSMSTGELFF.

Worth noting for this clone: In the same sample, other DNA sequences code for this CDR3. The chain recombines TRBV7-9 with TRBJ1-1; no firm D call. The germline CDR1 and CDR2 sequences are SEHNR and FQNEAQ (reference sequence). CDR3 length equals 14 residues. V was pared by 1 base and J by 6 bases, with 12 bases between. CDR3 DNA: TGTGCCAGCAGCTTAGGCGGGTTGCAAGCTGAAGCTTTCTTT. Protein: CASSLGGLQAEAFF.

This clone is a singleton in its sample. This sequence joins TRBV19 and TRBJ1-2; D gene ambiguous. Per germline, CDR1 LNHDA and CDR2 SQIVND (reference sequence). The CDR3 totals 16 residues. Trimming stripped 3 bases from V and 4 bases from J, with 18 bases between. The CDR3 DNA is TGTGCCAGTAGTATCCCCGGGTCCCCCTCCTTCTATGGCTACACCTTC. Translation gives CASSIPGSPSFYGYTF.

V and J are TRBV5-1 and TRBJ2-1; D is unresolved. The V and J ends lost 0 bases and 5 bases respectively, with 9 bases between them. Germline V gene data show CDR1 as SGHRS and CDR2 as YFSETQ. The CDR3 runs 14 residues. CDR3 protein: CASSLEGAHNEQFF. In DNA, the CDR3 is TGCGCCAGCAGCTTGGAGGGCGCCCACAATGAGCAGTTCTTC.

CDR3 nucleotides: TGCGCCAGCAGCCCCCTGGACCGGGGTGGCTCCTACGAGCAGTACTTC. Translation: CASSPLDRGGSYEQYF. The chain joins TRBV5-1 to TRBJ2-7; possibly TRBD2 for D (5 bases). From germline, CDR1 is SGHRS and CDR2 YFSETQ. The ends were cut back, 4 bases at V and 0 bases at J, with 17 bases in the middle. The CDR3 loop spans 16 amino acids.

CDR3 sequence reads: CASRWPGLNEQFF. As DNA, the CDR3 is TGTGCCAGCAGATGGCCCGGATTGAATGAGCAGTTCTTC. The chain has TRBV27 and TRBJ2-1, with D unclear. From germline, CDR1 is MNHEY and CDR2 SMNVEV (reference sequence). There are 13 residues in the CDR3. V gave up 6 bases and J gave up 7 bases, with 13 bases separating them.

Concerning this clone: Other DNA variants within this sample encode the same CDR3. The chain is built from TRBV30 and TRBJ2-7; no clear D gene. Trimming pared 1 base from V and 4 bases from J, leaving 2 bases between. CDR1 is GTSNPN and CDR2 is SVGIG in the germline V gene (reference sequence). The CDR3 is 10 amino acids. CDR3 bases: TGTGCCTGGAGTGGGTACGAGCAGTACTTC. As protein: CAWSGYEQYF.

V is TRBV27 and J is TRBJ2-1; D may be TRBD1 or TRBD2 (5 bases each). The CDR3 sequence is 15 residues long. Per germline, CDR1 MNHEY and CDR2 SMNVEV (reference sequence). The V end lost 2 bases, the J end lost 13 bases, and 21 bases lay between the germline ends. The CDR3: CASSLRGPTTPIQFF. DNA of the CDR3: TGTGCCAGCAGTTTAAGGGGACCCACAACGCCCATACAGTTCTTC.

Comment on this clone: Other DNA sequences within the sample encode an identical CDR3. The genes are TRBV7-6 and TRBJ2-7; D gene ambiguous. Deletions cut 1 base from V and 0 bases from J, with 10 bases between. Germline CDR1 reads SGHVS; CDR2 reads FNYEAQ. The CDR3 covers 15 residues. The CDR3 reads CASSLEGRSSYEQYF. CDR3 sequence (DNA): TGTGCCAGCAGCTTAGAGGGCCGAAGCTCCTACGAGCAGTACTTC. Complete variable domain (other parts from reference TRBV7-6 and TRBJ2-7): GAGVSQSPRYKVTKRGQDVALRCDPISGHVSLYWYRQALGQGPEFLTYFNYEAQQDKSGLPNDRFSAERPEGSISTLTIQRTEQRDSAMYRCASSLEGRSSYEQYFGPGTRLTVT.

J is TRBJ2-3 and V is TRBV6-5, with 7 bases lining up with TRBD2. There are 14 residues in the CDR3. The V gene's germline CDR1 is MNHEY and CDR2 SVGAGI. J lost 2 bases, V lost 5 bases, and 4 bases had no gene match. The DNA for the CDR3 is TGTGCCAGCAGTCAGCTAGCGGCCACAGATACGCAGTATTTT. Protein product: CASSQLAATDTQYF.

The chain has TRBV5-5 and TRBJ2-7; a weak D match, TRBD1 (5 bases). Trimming stripped 0 bases from V and 6 bases from J, with 16 bases between. The CDR3 runs to 15 residues. CDR1 and CDR2 from the germline V gene are SGHKS and YYEKEE (reference sequence). The CDR3 bases are TGTGCCAGCAGCTTGGGTGCTTCGACAGCTCGCGAGCAGTACTTC. Translating it yields CASSLGASTAREQYF.

The chain combines TRBV5-5 with TRBJ2-4, with D unresolved. CDR1 is SGHKS and CDR2 is YYEKEE in the germline V gene (reference sequence). The V gene lost 4 bases and the J gene lost 6 bases, with 8 bases spanning the gap. The CDR3 is made up of 12 amino acids. CDR3 in amino acids: CASSPDGNIQYF. The DNA for the CDR3 is TGTGCCAGCAGCCCAGACGGAAACATTCAGTACTTC.

V usage is TRBV4-1 and J usage is TRBJ2-5; TRBD1 or TRBD2 may be the D gene (5 bases each). CDR1 and CDR2 from the germline V gene are MGHRA and YSYEKL. The ends were cut back, 0 bases at V and 5 bases at J, with 19 bases in the middle. The CDR3 loop spans 17 amino acids. CDR3 amino acids: CASSQEAGEGYGETQYF. Here the CDR3 DNA reads TGCGCCAGCAGCCAAGAGGCGGGCGAGGGGTACGGGGAGACCCAGTACTTC.

The chain joins TRBV28 to TRBJ1-1, with 8 positions matching TRBD1. The CDR3 consists of 15 residues. Germline-derived CDR1 and CDR2 are MDHEN and SYDVKM. V shed 5 bases, J shed 4 bases, and the junction held 9 bases outside the gene matches. For the CDR3, the DNA is TGTGCCAGCAGTGAGGACAGGGAGGGGAGCACTGAAGCTTTCTTT. It is translated as CASSEDREGSTEAFF.

The gene calls are TRBV5-6 and TRBJ1-2; D may be TRBD1 (5 bases). The CDR3 is 14 residues long. Trimming took 1 base from V and 4 from J, leaving 11 bases between them. Per the germline V gene, CDR1 is SGHDT and CDR2 is YYEEEE. This CDR3 reads CASSLLSDSYGYTF. The CDR3 coding sequence is TGTGCCAGCAGCTTGTTAAGTGACAGCTATGGCTACACCTTC.

The V gene is TRBV11-3, the J gene TRBJ2-5; no clear D. V lost 0 bases to trimming and J lost 3 bases, with 5 bases between them. The CDR3 extends over 13 amino acids. Germline CDR1 reads SGHNT; CDR2 reads YENEEA. The CDR3 nucleotides are TGTGCCAGCAGCTTAGAATTTGAAGAGACCCAGTACTTC. Translating gives CASSLEFEETQYF.

The CDR3 nucleotides read TGTGCCAGCAGTTTGAGGCGCGGCATCCCCCACGAGCAGTACTTC. It is translated as CASSLRRGIPHEQYF. V and J are TRBV28 and TRBJ2-7; D ambiguous. The CDR3 length is 15 residues. Germline V gene data show CDR1 as MDHEN and CDR2 as SYDVKM. Deletions cut 3 bases from V and 5 bases from J, with 17 bases between.

CDR3 sequence: CASSNRLNTEAFF. The CDR3 DNA follows: TGTGCCAGCTCGAACAGGTTGAACACTGAAGCTTTCTTT. The V call is TRBV9, the J call TRBJ1-1; TRBD1 might be the D (5 bases). The CDR3 runs to 13 residues. Trimming cost V 7 bases and J 0 bases, with 10 bases left between them. Germline V gives CDR1 SGDLS, CDR2 YYNGEE.

The chain has TRBV4-3 and TRBJ2-2; D is unresolved. The CDR3 contains 16 residues. Trimming took 0 bases from V and 0 from J, leaving 8 bases between them. Germline V gene lookup returns CDR1 LGHNA and CDR2 YSLEER. The CDR3 reads CASSQDWRSNTGELFF. The DNA for the CDR3 is TGCGCCAGCAGCCAAGATTGGCGTTCGAACACCGGGGAGCTGTTTTTT.

This chain connects TRBV2 to TRBJ2-5; the match to TRBD2 covers 8 bases. With 0 bases clipped from V and 3 bases from J, the junction kept 3 bases outside the gene matches. From germline, CDR1 is SNHLY and CDR2 FYNNEI. This CDR3 region has 15 residues. The CDR3 DNA sequence: TGTGCCAGCAGTGAAGCTATGGGACTAGAAGAGACCCAGTACTTC. Residues: CASSEAMGLEETQYF.

This clone showed up just a few times. The genes are TRBV6-6 and TRBJ1-1, with 7 bases fitting TRBD1. CDR3 length: 10 amino acids. Trimming took 8 bases from V and 6 from J; bases not matched to a gene: 0. Germline V gene data show CDR1 as MNHNY and CDR2 as SVGAGI (reference sequence). The CDR3 protein is CASQGAEAFF. CDR3 nucleotide sequence: TGTGCCAGCCAGGGGGCTGAAGCTTTCTTT.

V and J are TRBV4-3 and TRBJ2-6, with D maybe TRBD1 (5 bases). The germline CDR1 and CDR2 sequences are LGHNA and YSLEER. This CDR3 is 17 amino acids long. Trimming removed 0 bases at V and 0 bases at J, with 9 bases between. This CDR3 is CASSQERTGSGANVLTF. The CDR3 nucleotides are TGCGCCAGCAGCCAAGAGCGAACAGGCTCTGGGGCCAACGTCCTGACTTTC.

J is TRBJ1-2 and V is TRBV7-8; D is possibly TRBD1 (5 bases). Trimming pared 0 bases from V and 3 bases from J, leaving 14 bases between. The germline CDR1 and CDR2 sequences are SGHVS and FQNEAQ. CDR3 length: 16 amino acids. The CDR3 is CASSLAGGEGDYGYTF. The CDR3 nucleotides are TGTGCCAGCAGCTTAGCGGGAGGGGAGGGAGACTATGGCTACACCTTC.

The chain couples TRBV27 to TRBJ2-2; TRBD1 matches at 11 bases. V shed 0 bases and J 6 bases; nucleotides not matched to a gene: 6. CDR3 length: 17 amino acids. Germline-derived CDR1 and CDR2 are MNHEY and SMNVEV (reference sequence). This CDR3 is CASSLSWDRGSAGELFF. CDR3 DNA sequence: TGTGCCAGCAGTTTATCGTGGGACAGGGGGTCAGCCGGGGAGCTGTTTTTT.

A word on this clone: Other DNA variants within this sample encode the same CDR3. J is TRBJ2-7 and V is TRBV2; a weak D match, TRBD1 (6 bases). Germline V gene data show CDR1 as SNHLY and CDR2 as FYNNEI. Trimming pared 3 bases from V and 3 bases from J, leaving 9 bases between. This CDR3 has 13 amino acids. In DNA form, the CDR3 reads TGTGCCAGCAGTGAGGACAGAAGCTACGAGCAGTACTTC. It translates to CASSEDRSYEQYF.

On this clone itself: Other DNA sequences in this specimen translate into the identical CDR3. The chain joins TRBV9 to TRBJ2-7; weak D call: TRBD1 (5 bases). The germline V gene has CDR1 SGDLS and CDR2 YYNGEE. Between the trimmed V and J ends, which lost 0 bases and 3 bases, there was a span of 10 bases. The CDR3 covers 14 residues. The CDR3 sequence: CASSVGGSLYEQYF. The CDR3 region has the DNA TGTGCCAGCAGCGTAGGGGGCAGCCTCTACGAGCAGTACTTC.

This clone came up once. The chain carries TRBV7-9 and TRBJ2-7; D is ambiguous. V gave up 4 bases and J gave up 7 bases, with 8 bases separating them. This CDR3 comprises 11 residues. Germline-derived CDR1 and CDR2 are SEHNR and FQNEAQ (reference sequence). As DNA, the CDR3 is TGTGCCAGCAGCTCCAGCCCAGAGCAGTACTTC. It specifies CASSSSPEQYF.

The CDR3 loop reads CASSVQEGNEKLFF. Here the CDR3 DNA reads TGTGCCAGCAGCGTCCAGGAAGGGAACGAAAAACTGTTTTTT. V is TRBV9 and J is TRBJ1-4; no definite D call. Germline values: CDR1 SGDLS, CDR2 YYNGEE. There are 14 residues in the CDR3. V was pared by 2 bases and J by 8 bases, with 13 bases between.

The chain employs TRBV7-9 and TRBJ2-2; 9 bases are shared with TRBD2. Germline lookup yields CDR1 SEHNR and CDR2 FQNEAQ (reference sequence). The CDR3 consists of 17 residues. The J segment lost 7 bases and the V segment lost 5 bases, leaving 14 bases of the junction unmatched. The CDR3 here is CASSAIYAGGPVGELFF. Written as DNA, the CDR3 is TGTGCCAGCAGCGCGATTTACGCGGGAGGGCCTGTCGGGGAGCTGTTTTTT.

Points on this clone: Other DNA sequences within the sample encode an identical CDR3. The chain couples TRBV9 to TRBJ2-7, with D possibly matching TRBD1 (6 bases). CDR3 length equals 12 residues. Germline values: CDR1 SGDLS, CDR2 YYNGEE. Trimming pared 1 base from V and 6 bases from J, leaving 8 bases between. CDR3 in DNA: TGTGCCAGCAGCGTACGAGGGGGCGAGCAGTACTTC. Translation gives CASSVRGGEQYF.

The CDR3 spells CASSGDRVSPLHF. In DNA, the CDR3 is TGTGCCAGCAGTGGTGACCGGGTCTCACCCCTCCACTTT. The chain employs TRBV28 and TRBJ1-6; D remains ambiguous. Deletions cut 5 bases from V and 10 bases from J, with 12 bases between. CDR3 length: 13 residues. From germline, CDR1 is MDHEN and CDR2 SYDVKM.